These 22 T cell receptor beta chains share one sample of origin, sequenced in a study of a mutant IDH1 vaccine in newly diagnosed glioma. Time point denoted: baseline, week 1 (first vaccination visit). Documented treatment: pre-vaccination baseline after standard-of-care therapy. Repertoires were generated with immunoSEQ multiplex PCR, while TCRdb's copy carries only in-frame clones and drops some. Of approximately 70,000 clones listed, less than 85% are singletons. This sample comprised PBMCs, obtained from a glioma patient treated with radiotherapy, temozolomide or both. These receptors were taken from a man aged 50 to 59 with glioma.

This clone came up once. The chain combines TRBV27 with TRBJ1-2; D remains ambiguous. The CDR3 runs 13 residues. Trimming cost V 2 bases and J 2 bases, with 6 bases left between them. Germline assignment: CDR1 MNHEY and CDR2 SMNVEV (reference sequence). The CDR3 is CASSLDGNYGYTF. In nucleotides, the CDR3 is TGTGCCAGCAGTTTAGATGGAAACTATGGCTACACCTTC.

The V call is TRBV6-6, the J call TRBJ1-1, with D uncertain. V was clipped by 2 bases and J by 5 bases, with 3 bases between them. This CDR3 contains 11 residues. Germline lookup yields CDR1 MNHNY and CDR2 SVGAGI (reference sequence). The CDR3 DNA is TGTGCCAGCAGTTACGGGACTGAAGCTTTCTTT. As protein: CASSYGTEAFF.

This chain links TRBV25-1 with TRBJ1-3; D call uncertain. The CDR3 covers 14 residues. V was clipped by 4 bases and J by 13 bases, with 20 bases between them. The germline gives CDR1 MGHDK, CDR2 SYGVNS. The CDR3 DNA is TGTGCCAGCAGTGGTTCCCCGGCAGTGGGAGCTATATATTTT. As protein: CASSGSPAVGAIYF.

This rearrangement joins TRBV28 to TRBJ1-1; D gene uncertain. CDR1 and CDR2 (germline): MDHEN, SYDVKM. CDR3 length: 13 amino acids. V gave up 1 base and J gave up 1 base, with 4 bases separating them. The chain's CDR3 is CASSLYRNTEAFF. CDR3 nucleotides: TGTGCCAGCAGTTTATACAGGAACACTGAAGCTTTCTTT.

The V gene is TRBV5-1, the J gene TRBJ1-1, with D possibly matching TRBD1 (6 bases). CDR3 length equals 14 residues. V was shortened by 1 base and J by 6 bases, with 13 bases between the two germline ends. Per the germline V gene, CDR1 is SGHRS and CDR2 is YFSETQ. The CDR3 loop is CASSLPSGVPEAFF. DNA for the CDR3: TGCGCCAGCAGCTTGCCTTCAGGGGTGCCTGAAGCTTTCTTT.

This clone has just a few counts. The rearrangement uses TRBV4-1 and TRBJ2-2; D perhaps matches TRBD2 (5 bases). Germline assignment: CDR1 MGHRA and CDR2 YSYEKL. The CDR3 contains 12 residues. V was trimmed by 7 bases and J by 7 bases, leaving 10 bases between them. CDR3 DNA sequence: TGCGCCAGCAAGGAGGTGAACGGGGAGCTGTTTTTT. Translating it yields CASKEVNGELFF.

The chain carries TRBV19 and TRBJ2-3; maybe TRBD2 (6 bases). The V gene lost 5 bases and the J gene lost 2 bases, with 8 bases spanning the gap. The CDR3 loop spans 13 amino acids. The germline CDR1 and CDR2 sequences are LNHDA and SQIVND (reference sequence). CDR3 protein: CASSGGNTDTQYF. For the CDR3, the DNA is TGTGCCAGTAGTGGGGGGAACACAGATACGCAGTATTTT.

V gene TRBV30 combines with J gene TRBJ1-4, with no clear D. V was pared by 5 bases and J by 7 bases, with 8 bases between. CDR1 GTSNPN and CDR2 SVGIG come from the germline V gene (reference sequence). The CDR3 consists of 11 residues. CDR3 coding DNA: TGTGCCTGGTCACATGGTGAAAAACTGTTTTTT. This translates into CAWSHGEKLFF.

The chain combines TRBV28 with TRBJ2-2, with D tentatively TRBD2 (6 bases). Trimming left V 7 bases short and J 3 bases short, with 12 bases between. The CDR3 is 14 residues long. The germline gives CDR1 MDHEN, CDR2 SYDVKM. The CDR3 region is CASTRGMDTGELFF. The CDR3 nucleotides read TGTGCCAGCACCCGGGGGATGGACACCGGGGAGCTGTTTTTT.

The V gene is TRBV25-1, the J gene TRBJ1-4; D remains unclear. The germline V gene has CDR1 MGHDK and CDR2 SYGVNS. The CDR3 totals 11 residues. V lost 3 bases and J lost 7, with 3 bases in between. CDR3 bases: TGTGCCAGCAGTGACTTTGAAAAACTGTTTTTT. Its translation: CASSDFEKLFF.

This clone has just a few counts. The chain joins TRBV29-1 to TRBJ2-5, with 7 positions matching TRBD2. V shed 7 bases, J shed 5 bases, and the junction held 7 bases outside the gene matches. This CDR3 spans 12 amino acids. Germline values: CDR1 SQVTM, CDR2 ANQGSEA. The CDR3 nucleotides read TGCAGCGGTGTGTTGGGGGGGGAGACCCAGTACTTC. This gives the protein CSGVLGGETQYF.

J is TRBJ2-1 and V is TRBV7-9, with a weak D call TRBD2 (6 bases). Per the germline V gene, CDR1 is SEHNR and CDR2 is FQNEAQ (reference sequence). Between the trimmed V and J ends, which lost 4 bases and 7 bases, there was a span of 14 bases. CDR3 length equals 14 residues. CDR3 bases: TGTGCCAGCAGCTGGACACCAGGAGGGAATGAGCAGTTCTTC. Encoded protein: CASSWTPGGNEQFF.

The rearrangement links TRBV6-1 to TRBJ1-5; 9 nucleotides align to TRBD1. Germline V gene lookup returns CDR1 MNHNS and CDR2 SASEGT. J gave up 4 bases and V 0 bases, and 4 bases lay outside the gene matches. This CDR3 region has 16 residues. The CDR3 reads CASSEARGQGNQPQHF. DNA of the CDR3: TGTGCCAGCAGTGAAGCGAGGGGACAGGGTAATCAGCCCCAGCATTTT.

The chain carries TRBV11-1 and TRBJ2-6; possibly TRBD1 for D (6 bases). Trimming cost V 5 bases and J 2 bases, with 13 bases left between them. The CDR3 sequence is 16 residues long. Germline-derived CDR1 and CDR2 are SGHAT and FQDESV (reference sequence). The CDR3 spells CASSTTGLTGANVLTF. Here the CDR3 DNA reads TGTGCCAGCAGCACAACAGGGCTCACTGGGGCCAACGTCCTGACTTTC. The entire variable domain, with the rest obtained from reference TRBV11-1 and TRBJ2-6, is as follows: EAEVAQSPRYKITEKSQAVAFWCDPISGHATLYWYRQILGQGPELLVQFQDESVVDDSQLPKDRFSAERLKGVDSTLKIQPAELGDSAMYLCASSTTGLTGANVLTFGAGSRLTVL.

There are a few counts of this clone. The chain couples TRBV19 to TRBJ1-5; 7 bases are a match to TRBD1. V lost 3 bases to trimming and J lost 4 bases; unmatched junction nucleotides: 3. The length of the CDR3 is 14 residues. Germline lookup yields CDR1 LNHDA and CDR2 SQIVND (reference sequence). CDR3 in amino acids: CASSIGTANQPQHF. For the CDR3, the DNA is TGTGCCAGTAGTATCGGGACAGCAAATCAGCCCCAGCATTTT.

The chain employs TRBV5-1 and TRBJ2-2; tentatively, D is TRBD1 or TRBD2 (5 bases each). Germline V gene lookup returns CDR1 SGHRS and CDR2 YFSETQ. Trimming took 6 bases from V and 4 from J, leaving 16 bases between them. The CDR3 covers 15 residues. CDR3 DNA: TGCGCCAGCACCGAGGGGTCAACTAGCACCGGGGAGCTGTTTTTT. This translates into CASTEGSTSTGELFF.

The V gene is TRBV5-1, the J gene TRBJ2-2; maybe TRBD1 (5 bases). The CDR3 loop spans 19 amino acids. Germline loops: CDR1 SGHRS, CDR2 YFSETQ. Trimming removed 0 bases at V and 4 bases at J, with 22 bases between. The CDR3 protein is CASSLAPAGMFESTGELFF. The CDR3 DNA sequence: TGCGCCAGCAGCTTGGCCCCCGCAGGGATGTTTGAGAGCACCGGGGAGCTGTTTTTT.

The chain carries TRBV2 and TRBJ1-2; 9 bases map to TRBD1. Per germline, CDR1 SNHLY and CDR2 FYNNEI. The junction had 2 bases not matched to a gene; V was cut back by 2 bases and J by 4 bases. The CDR3 runs 14 residues. CDR3 DNA sequence: TGTGCCAGCAGTGAAATGGGACAGGGCTATGGCTACACCTTC. It specifies CASSEMGQGYGYTF.

The chain is built from TRBV30 and TRBJ2-1; 11 bases match TRBD2. Germline V gene sequence: CDR1 GTSNPN, CDR2 SVGIG (reference sequence). The CDR3 totals 13 residues. CDR3 coding DNA: TGTGCTTTCGGGACTAGCGGATACAATGAGCAGTTCTTC. It encodes CAFGTSGYNEQFF.

The chain carries TRBV7-8 and TRBJ2-3; D gene unclear. Germline V gives CDR1 SGHVS, CDR2 FQNEAQ. The CDR3 loop spans 14 amino acids. V was trimmed by 5 bases and J by 4 bases, leaving 13 bases between them. The CDR3 loop reads CASSVDVEADTQYF. CDR3 DNA sequence: TGTGCCAGCAGCGTCGACGTAGAGGCAGATACGCAGTATTTT.

The V gene is TRBV5-1, the J gene TRBJ2-1, with TRBD1 matching over 10 bases. V dropped 1 base and J dropped 2; count of bases not matched to a gene: 3. The CDR3 extends over 16 amino acids. In germline, CDR1 is SGHRS, CDR2 YFSETQ. CDR3: CASSLIGTGAYNEQFF. In nucleotides, the CDR3 is TGCGCCAGCAGCTTGATAGGGACAGGGGCCTACAATGAGCAGTTCTTC.

The CDR3 coding sequence is TGTGCCTGGAGTGGACCAGCGGGGGTGGAATTCTTC. Its translation: CAWSGPAGVEFF. The V gene is TRBV30, the J gene TRBJ2-1, with 8 bases matching TRBD2. There are 12 residues in the CDR3. The junction had 9 bases not matched to a gene; V was cut back by 1 base and J by 16 bases. Germline-derived CDR1 and CDR2 are GTSNPN and SVGIG (reference sequence).